Listed here is a single T cell receptor beta chain. Per the study methods: Amplification from reference gene primers served as the basis for estimated nucleated cell counts. Using immunoSEQ multiplex PCR, the repertoire was profiled, and TCRdb retains in-frame clones only, with some absent. V, J and clone size were drawn from that table, and D and trimming were deduced from the DNA. The sample has more than 250,000 clones; roughly 86% are singletons. This CDR3 region has 15 residues. With V trimmed by 3 bases and J by 3 bases, 4 bases remained unmatched. Germline V gene lookup returns CDR1 LNHDA and CDR2 SQIVND (reference sequence). This sample is drawn from a study of blood T cell repertoires in COVID-19. Study details: COVID-19 samples, acute and convalescent, were from the United States, Italy and Spain. PBMCs, B-cell-depleted T cells, or T cells were the source of the cDNA or gDNA that made up the material.

The chain links TRBV19 to TRBJ2-7; 11 positions match TRBD1. This receptor was identified in a woman aged 50 to 60 with acute or convalescent COVID-19. The sequenced sample consisted of peripheral blood. CDR3 amino acids: CASSMGTGGIYEQYF. Here the CDR3 DNA reads TGTGCCAGTAGTATGGGGACAGGGGGAATCTACGAGCAGTACTTC.